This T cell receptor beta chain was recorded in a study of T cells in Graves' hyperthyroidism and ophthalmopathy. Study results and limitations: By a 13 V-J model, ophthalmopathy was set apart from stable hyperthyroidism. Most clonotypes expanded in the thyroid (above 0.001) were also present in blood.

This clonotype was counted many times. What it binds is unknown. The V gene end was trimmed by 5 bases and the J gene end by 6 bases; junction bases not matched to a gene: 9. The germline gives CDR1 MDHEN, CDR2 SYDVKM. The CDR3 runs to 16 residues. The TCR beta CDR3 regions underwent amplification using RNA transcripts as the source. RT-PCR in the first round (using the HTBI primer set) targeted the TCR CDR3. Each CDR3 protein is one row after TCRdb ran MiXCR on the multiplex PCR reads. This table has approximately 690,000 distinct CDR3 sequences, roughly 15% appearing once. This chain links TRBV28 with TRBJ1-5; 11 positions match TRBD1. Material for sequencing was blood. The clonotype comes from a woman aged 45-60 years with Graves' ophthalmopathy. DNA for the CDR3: TGTGCCAGCAGTCAAACGGGACAGGGGGTGAGTCAGCCCCAGCATTTT. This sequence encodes CASSQTGQGVSQPQHF.